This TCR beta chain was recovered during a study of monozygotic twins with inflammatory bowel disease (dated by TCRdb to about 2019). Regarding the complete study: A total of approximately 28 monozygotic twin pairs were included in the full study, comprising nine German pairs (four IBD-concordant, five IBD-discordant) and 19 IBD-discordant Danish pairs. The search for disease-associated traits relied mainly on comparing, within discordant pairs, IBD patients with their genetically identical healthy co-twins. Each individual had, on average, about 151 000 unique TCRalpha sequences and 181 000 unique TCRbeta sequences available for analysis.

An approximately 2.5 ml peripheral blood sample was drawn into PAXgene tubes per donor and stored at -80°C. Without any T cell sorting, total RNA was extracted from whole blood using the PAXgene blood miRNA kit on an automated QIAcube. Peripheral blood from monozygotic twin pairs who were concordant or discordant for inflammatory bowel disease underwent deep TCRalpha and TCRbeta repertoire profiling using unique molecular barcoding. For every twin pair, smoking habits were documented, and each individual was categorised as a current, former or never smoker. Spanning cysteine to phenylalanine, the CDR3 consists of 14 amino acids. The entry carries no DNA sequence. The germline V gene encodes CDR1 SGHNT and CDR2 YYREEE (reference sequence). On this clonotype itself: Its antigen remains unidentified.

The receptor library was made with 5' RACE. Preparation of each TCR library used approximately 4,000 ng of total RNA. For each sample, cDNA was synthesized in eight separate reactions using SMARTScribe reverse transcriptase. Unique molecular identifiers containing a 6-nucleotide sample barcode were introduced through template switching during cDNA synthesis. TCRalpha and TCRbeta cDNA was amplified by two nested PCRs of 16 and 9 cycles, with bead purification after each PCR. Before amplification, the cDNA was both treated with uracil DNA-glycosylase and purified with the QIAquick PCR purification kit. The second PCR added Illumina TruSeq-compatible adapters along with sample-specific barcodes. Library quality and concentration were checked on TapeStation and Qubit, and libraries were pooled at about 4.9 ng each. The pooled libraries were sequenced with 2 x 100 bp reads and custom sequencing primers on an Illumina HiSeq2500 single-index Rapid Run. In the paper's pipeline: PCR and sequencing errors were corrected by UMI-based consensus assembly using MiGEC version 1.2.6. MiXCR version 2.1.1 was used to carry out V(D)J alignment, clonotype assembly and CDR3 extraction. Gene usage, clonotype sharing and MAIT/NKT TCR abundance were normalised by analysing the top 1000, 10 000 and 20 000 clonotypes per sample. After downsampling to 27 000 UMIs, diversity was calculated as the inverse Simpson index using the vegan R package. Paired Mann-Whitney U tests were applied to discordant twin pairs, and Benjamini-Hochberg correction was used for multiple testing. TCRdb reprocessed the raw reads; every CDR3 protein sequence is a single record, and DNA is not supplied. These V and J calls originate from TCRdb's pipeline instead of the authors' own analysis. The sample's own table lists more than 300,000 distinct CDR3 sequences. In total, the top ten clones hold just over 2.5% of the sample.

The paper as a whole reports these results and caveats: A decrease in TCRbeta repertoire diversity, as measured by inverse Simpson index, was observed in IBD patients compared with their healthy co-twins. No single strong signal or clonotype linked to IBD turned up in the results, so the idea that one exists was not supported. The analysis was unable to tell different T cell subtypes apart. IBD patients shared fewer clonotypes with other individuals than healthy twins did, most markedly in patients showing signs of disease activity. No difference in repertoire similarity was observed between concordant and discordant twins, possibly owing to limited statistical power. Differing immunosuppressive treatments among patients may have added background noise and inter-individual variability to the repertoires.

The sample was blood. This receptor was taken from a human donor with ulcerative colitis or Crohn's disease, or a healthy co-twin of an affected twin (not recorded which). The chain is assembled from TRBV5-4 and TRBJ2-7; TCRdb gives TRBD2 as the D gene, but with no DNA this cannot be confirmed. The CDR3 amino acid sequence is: CASSLGLAGHEQYF.